The 14 T cell receptor beta chains presented below share a single source sample, sequenced in a study of shared clonotypes between healthy human individuals. Positive CCR7 selection of CD45RO-negative cells yielded the naive CD8 cells, and terminally differentiated effector memory CD45RA+ cells were excluded. The protocol was immunoSEQ multiplex PCR, while the TCRdb copy is restricted to in-frame clones and leaves out a portion. This table has approximately 740,000 clones, more than 85% appearing once. Sequenced sample: naive CD8+ T cells sorted from blood. These receptors all stem from a man aged 25 to 45 in good health.

The V call is TRBV27, the J call TRBJ1-3; D unclear. The V end was cut by 0 bases, the J end by 0 bases, with 9 bases between. CDR1 MNHEY and CDR2 SMNVEV come from the germline V gene (reference sequence). There are 16 residues in the CDR3. CDR3 in amino acids: CASSLSGYSSGNTIYF. In DNA form, the CDR3 reads TGTGCCAGCAGTTTATCGGGTTACAGCTCTGGAAACACCATATATTTT.

This chain connects TRBV4-1 to TRBJ2-7; D gene unclear. Germline CDR1 reads MGHRA; CDR2 reads YSYEKL. Trimming shortened V by 0 bases and J by 5 bases, and 8 bases separated the two germline ends. This CDR3 spans 13 amino acids. The CDR3 sequence: CASSQESRNEQYF. CDR3 coding DNA: TGCGCCAGCAGCCAAGAGTCTCGGAACGAGCAGTACTTC.

A few counts support this clone. This sample also contains other DNA sequences that code for the same CDR3. J is TRBJ2-3 and V is TRBV5-1; TRBD2 agrees at 11 bases. The length of the CDR3 is 15 residues. CDR1 and CDR2 from the germline V gene are SGHRS and YFSETQ. V dropped 5 bases and J dropped 3; count of bases not matched to a gene: 5. Written as DNA, the CDR3 is TGCGCCAGCAGACGGACTAGCGGGTCGACAGATACGCAGTATTTT. This translates into CASRRTSGSTDTQYF.

The chain links TRBV30 to TRBJ2-5; D is uncertain. Trimming stripped 0 bases from V and 5 bases from J, with 10 bases between. The length of the CDR3 is 13 residues. Germline CDR1 GTSNPN, CDR2 SVGIG (reference sequence). This CDR3 is CAWSVLVGETQYF. For the CDR3, the DNA is TGTGCCTGGAGTGTCTTGGTCGGGGAGACCCAGTACTTC.

V and J are TRBV30 and TRBJ1-3; TRBD1 is a possible D gene (5 bases). V gave up 0 bases and J gave up 7 bases, with 16 bases separating them. Germline V gene lookup returns CDR1 GTSNPN and CDR2 SVGIG (reference sequence). CDR3 length: 15 amino acids. The CDR3, as DNA: TGTGCCTGGAGTGTACGGAGGGGCTGGGAGAACACCATATATTTT. The encoded protein is CAWSVRRGWENTIYF.

This clone has a handful of counts. This chain uses TRBV9 with TRBJ1-2; D possibly corresponds to TRBD1 (5 bases). The CDR3 is made up of 11 amino acids. Trimming removed 5 bases at V and 7 bases at J, with 9 bases between. Germline V gene lookup returns CDR1 SGDLS and CDR2 YYNGEE. The CDR3 region is CASSDSSGYTF. The CDR3 region has the DNA TGTGCCAGCAGTGACAGTAGTGGCTACACCTTC.

The V gene is TRBV6-5, the J gene TRBJ2-5; 8 bases match TRBD2. The J segment lost 2 bases and the V segment lost 6 bases, leaving 5 bases of the junction unmatched. Germline CDR1 reads MNHEY; CDR2 reads SVGAGI. CDR3 length: 14 residues. CDR3: CASSSGGGQETQYF. The CDR3 nucleotides read TGTGCCAGCAGCAGTGGCGGGGGGCAAGAGACCCAGTACTTC.

The rearrangement uses TRBV7-9 and TRBJ1-3; D is unresolved. Per the germline V gene, CDR1 is SEHNR and CDR2 is FQNEAQ (reference sequence). The length of the CDR3 is 11 residues. With 10 bases removed from V and 4 bases from J, the gap between germline ends came to 8 bases. DNA for the CDR3: TGTGCCACGAAGGTGGGAAACACCATATATTTT. As protein: CATKVGNTIYF.

CDR3 bases: TGTGCCAGCAGCCCGGACCAGGGTACAGATACGCAGTATTTT. Amino acid sequence: CASSPDQGTDTQYF. The rearrangement uses TRBV5-4 and TRBJ2-3; D is perhaps TRBD1 (5 bases). The germline gives CDR1 SGHNT, CDR2 YYREEE (reference sequence). The CDR3 has 14 residues. The V gene lost 4 bases and the J gene lost 3 bases, with 12 bases spanning the gap.

V usage is TRBV19 and J usage is TRBJ2-1, with D maybe TRBD1 (5 bases). The CDR3 consists of 14 residues. The ends were cut back, 3 bases at V and 8 bases at J, with 14 bases in the middle. Germline lookup yields CDR1 LNHDA and CDR2 SQIVND (reference sequence). CDR3 in amino acids: CASSIGHAGHEQFF. As DNA, the CDR3 is TGTGCCAGTAGTATCGGACACGCCGGGCATGAGCAGTTCTTC.

This CDR3 reads CASSLIGGGNTGELFF. The CDR3 nucleotides are TGTGCCAGCAGCTTGATCGGCGGGGGGAACACCGGGGAGCTGTTTTTT. The chain has TRBV5-4 and TRBJ2-2; 7 nucleotides agree with TRBD2. The germline V gene has CDR1 SGHNT and CDR2 YYREEE (reference sequence). Trimming cost V 1 base and J 1 base; bases outside gene matches: 4. The CDR3 is 16 amino acids.

A note on this clone: The sample holds other DNA sequences that translate to the same CDR3. This chain links TRBV9 with TRBJ2-5; no clear D. Trimming removed 0 bases from V and 2 bases from J, with 8 bases in between. Germline V CDR1 and CDR2: SGDLS, YYNGEE. The CDR3 covers 14 residues. The CDR3 DNA reads TGTGCCAGCAGCGTAGGGGTAGGACAAGAGACCCAGTACTTC. This codes for CASSVGVGQETQYF.

The rearrangement joins TRBV11-3 to TRBJ2-1, with TRBD2 matching 9 bases. Germline lookup yields CDR1 SGHNT and CDR2 YENEEA. The CDR3 has 15 amino acids. With V trimmed by 0 bases and J by 3 bases, 0 bases remained unmatched. CDR3 protein: CASSLEAGGYNEQFF. The CDR3 bases are TGTGCCAGCAGCTTAGAAGCGGGAGGCTACAATGAGCAGTTCTTC.

This chain links TRBV23-1 with TRBJ2-7, with 7 bases lining up with TRBD2. TRBV23-1 is assigned to the ORF class and has an uncertain function. V dropped 4 bases and J dropped 0; count of bases not matched to a gene: 3. The CDR3 spans 14 residues. The CDR3 nucleotides are TGCGCCAGCAGTCGGGAGGGCCTCTCCTACGAGCAGTACTTC. Its translation is CASSREGLSYEQYF.